This T cell receptor beta chain was identified in a study of multiple sclerosis patients with progressive multifocal leukoencephalopathy. Sequenced by immunoSEQ multiplex PCR; TCRdb stores in-frame clones only, minus some. The sample records more than 30,000 clones, about 91% being singletons. Described time point: time of PML onset. Every listed patient previously received interferon beta; all PML patients were women. The T3 samples were drawn when PML began. This CDR3 has 11 residues. The V and J ends lost 3 bases and 6 bases respectively, with 3 bases between them. In germline, CDR1 is LGHNT, CDR2 FRNRAP.

V usage is TRBV12-5 and J usage is TRBJ1-5; the D is unclear. This receptor was obtained from a woman aged 40 to 50 with progressive multifocal leukoencephalopathy. The sample consisted of PBMCs, taken from a patient treated with natalizumab. The CDR3: CASGFVQPQHF. The CDR3 nucleotides are TGTGCTAGTGGTTTTGTTCAGCCCCAGCATTTT.